This is a list of T cell receptor beta chains from one sample in a study of shared clonotypes between healthy human individuals. This table comes from immunoSEQ multiplex PCR, and its TCRdb copy is limited to in-frame clones, with some not included. This table has about a million clones, about 75% appearing once. Sequencing was performed on memory CD4+ T cells sorted from blood. Receptors originate from a man between 18 and 35 years old in good health. The conserved cysteine and the conserved F or W are not part of the CDR3 here.

cdr3_length v_call cdr3_aa
9 TRBV2 ASLRYNEQF
11 TRBV6-5 ASRPEGTYEAF
12 TRBV18 ASSPPSGSYEQY
13 TRBV14 ASSPSGRSYNEQF
13 TRBV10-3 AISESGTRSYEQY
13 TRBV6-1 ASSEWTAVGQPQH
13 TRBV27 ASSRLGQNNSPLH
13 TRBV5-6 ASSSSRQGSGQQF
12 TRBV28 ASSTGTASYEQY
14 TRBV11-2 ASSLPRAINRGELF
11 TRBV30 AWKGQGINEQY
14 TRBV4-1 ASSQESGRNGDTQY
12 TRBV10-3 AITTPGAHTEAF
13 TRBV5-1 ASSLQGRGMETQY
13 TRBV6-5 ASRDGGGLGETQY
13 TRBV11-3 ASSLYSSNTGELF
13 TRBV18 ASSPSGTVSYEQY
14 TRBV7-2 ASSLAAGPSTDTQY
14 TRBV5-1 ASSLGGLSATYEQY
13 TRBV19 ASTPGQGNVEPQH
14 TRBV14 ASSQGWALSVYGYT
14 TRBV5-1 ASSSAWDRGNTEAF
11 TRBV5-4 ASSVGNTGELF
11 TRBV28 ASSGDRRETQY
15 TRBV28 ASSPPTMKPYNEKLF
12 TRBV25-1 ASSGTGLADTQY
12 TRBV16 ASSPTWANTEAF
12 TRBV29-1 SVEEIHRGNIQY
13 TRBV9 ASSVSWGVGETQY
13 TRBV19 ASRPKSYSNQPQH
13 TRBV19 ASRDSGGAKNIQY
11 TRBV5-4 ASSVDRGETQY
11 TRBV10-2 ASSGGLYNEQF
13 TRBV11-2 ASSLQGVGNTEAF
10 TRBV27 ASQGAGKTQY
13 TRBV30 ACGSRDRVSYEQY
12 TRBV6-5 ASSYTGRNSPLH
13 TRBV6-1 ASSPMDAGREKLF
12 TRBV6-4 ASSDVYNTGELF
12 TRBV7-2 ASTLGRFEDEQF